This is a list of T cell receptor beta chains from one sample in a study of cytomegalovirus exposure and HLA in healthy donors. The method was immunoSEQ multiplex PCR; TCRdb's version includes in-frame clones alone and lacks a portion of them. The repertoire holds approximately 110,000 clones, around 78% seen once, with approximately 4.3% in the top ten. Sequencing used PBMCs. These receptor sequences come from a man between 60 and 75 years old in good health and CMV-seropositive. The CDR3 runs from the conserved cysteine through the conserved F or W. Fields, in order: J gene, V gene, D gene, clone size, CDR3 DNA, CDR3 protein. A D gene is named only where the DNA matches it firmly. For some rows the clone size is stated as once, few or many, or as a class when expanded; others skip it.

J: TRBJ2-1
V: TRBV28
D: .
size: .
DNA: TGTGCCAGCAGTGCCCCCGGGCCAGGGGCCGGGAATGAGCAGTTCTTC
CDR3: CASSAPGPGAGNEQFF

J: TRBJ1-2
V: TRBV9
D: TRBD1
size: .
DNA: TGTGCCAGCAGCGCCCGCGGGACAGGGCTTGCTGGAGAGTATGGCTACACCTTC
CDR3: CASSARGTGLAGEYGYTF

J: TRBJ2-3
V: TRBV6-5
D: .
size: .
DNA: TGTGCCAGCAGTCTGGGTCTGGGGGCCCCAGATACGCAGTATTTT
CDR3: CASSLGLGAPDTQYF

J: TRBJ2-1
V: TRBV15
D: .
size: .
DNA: TGTGCCACCAGCAGAGACCGGGGGAATGAGCAGTTCTTC
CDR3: CATSRDRGNEQFF

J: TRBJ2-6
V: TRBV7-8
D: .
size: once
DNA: TGTGCCAGCAGCTCCTGGACCAGGGCCGGGGCCAACGTCCTGACTTTC
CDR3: CASSSWTRAGANVLTF

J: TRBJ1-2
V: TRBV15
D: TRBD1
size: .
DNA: TGTGCCACCAGCAGAGATCCCGGGACAGTCTATGGCTACACCTTC
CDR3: CATSRDPGTVYGYTF

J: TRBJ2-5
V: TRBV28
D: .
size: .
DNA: TGTGCCAGCAGTCCCCGTGGCAGAGGAGAGACCCAGTACTTC
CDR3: CASSPRGRGETQYF

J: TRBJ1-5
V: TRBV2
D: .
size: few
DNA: TGTGCCAGCAGTGGCGGGACTGATCAGCCCCAGCATTTT
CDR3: CASSGGTDQPQHF

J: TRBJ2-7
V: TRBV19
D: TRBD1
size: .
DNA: TGTGCCAGTAGTATAGAGAACAGGGGCGTGACCCCCCACGAGCAGTACTTC
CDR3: CASSIENRGVTPHEQYF

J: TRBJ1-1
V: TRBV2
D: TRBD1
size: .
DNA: TGTGCCAGCAGTTCGGACAGGGTCGGCACTGAAGCTTTCTTT
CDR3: CASSSDRVGTEAFF

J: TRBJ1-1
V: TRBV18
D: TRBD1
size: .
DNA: TGTGCCAGCTCACCAAACGGGTTAAGGGGGCTGGGGAGGACTGAAGCTTTCTTT
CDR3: CASSPNGLRGLGRTEAFF

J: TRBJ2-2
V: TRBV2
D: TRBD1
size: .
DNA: TGTGCCAGCAACCCCGACAGGGTGGACACCGGGGAGCTGTTTTTT
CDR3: CASNPDRVDTGELFF

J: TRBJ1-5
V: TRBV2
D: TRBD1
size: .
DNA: TGTGCCAGCAGTCGACAGGGGGCCGGTCAGCCCCAGCATTTT
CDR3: CASSRQGAGQPQHF

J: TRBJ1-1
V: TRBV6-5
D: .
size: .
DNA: TGTGCCACCACAAGGGGGAACACTGAAGCTTTCTTT
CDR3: CATTRGNTEAFF

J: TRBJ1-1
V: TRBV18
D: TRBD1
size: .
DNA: TGTGCCAGCTCAGAGGACAGGTCCACTGAAGCTTTCTTT
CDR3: CASSEDRSTEAFF